The 14 T cell receptor beta chains given below trace back to one sample, sequenced in a study of vaccination and CD4 T cells after COVID-19. No antigen is known for these receptors. Treatment in this sample: roughly ten-day PBMC culture with coronavirus spike peptide pools or control peptides (ViraFEST assay). The collection of CD4+ T cells from the unexposed donor took place before the COVID-19 pandemic (2011-2018). With the Oncomine TCR Beta short-read assay, DNA from cultured CD4+ T cells was sequenced. TCRdb redid the calling of the PCR reads with MiXCR, one entry per CDR3 protein. The data hold thousands of distinct CDR3 sequences, with around 47% observed a single time. Sequenced sample: CD4+ T cells from blood, cultured in vitro. These receptors came from a human donor in good health.

This chain uses TRBV14 with TRBJ1-5; 9 positions match TRBD1. Trimming removed 4 bases from V and 9 bases from J; junction bases left unmatched: 4. CDR1 is SGHDN and CDR2 is FVKESK in the germline V gene. The CDR3 covers 13 residues. The CDR3 region is CASSRDRAGPQHF. In DNA form, the CDR3 reads TGTGCCAGCAGCCGGGACAGGGCTGGGCCCCAGCATTTT.

V gene TRBV7-2 combines with J gene TRBJ2-1; 7 positions agree with TRBD2. CDR1 is SGHTA, CDR2 FQGNSA, per germline. Germline trimming cut 3 bases from V and 4 bases from J; bases unmatched to any gene: 9. This CDR3 comprises 16 residues. The DNA of the CDR3 is TGTGCCAGCAGCTTTAAGGGCGGCGGGAGATACAATGAGCAGTTCTTC. It is translated as CASSFKGGGRYNEQFF.

The V gene is TRBV15, the J gene TRBJ2-4; 8 positions agree with TRBD1. Germline V gene sequence: CDR1 LNHNV, CDR2 YYDKDF (reference sequence). Germline trimming cut 4 bases from V and 6 bases from J; bases unmatched to any gene: 5. The CDR3 length is 14 residues. This CDR3 reads CATSTRTGINIQYF. CDR3 DNA sequence: TGTGCCACCAGCACTAGGACAGGGATAAACATTCAGTACTTC.

The chain joins TRBV24-1 to TRBJ2-1; 13 positions match TRBD2. The CDR3 spans 17 residues. Germline V gives CDR1 KGHDR, CDR2 SFDVKD. With V trimmed by 4 bases and J by 5 bases, 7 bases remained unmatched. For the CDR3, the DNA is TGTGCCACCAGTGACTGGACTAGCGGGAGATCCAACAATGAGCAGTTCTTC. Translating it yields CATSDWTSGRSNNEQFF.

V and J are TRBV2 and TRBJ2-2; TRBD2 agrees at 12 bases. Germline V gene lookup returns CDR1 SNHLY and CDR2 FYNNEI. V shed 5 bases, J shed 6 bases, and the junction held 7 bases outside the gene matches. The CDR3 covers 16 residues. CDR3 coding DNA: TGTGCCAGCAGTCCACCTAGCGGGAGGGCCGCCGGGGAGCTGTTTTTT. Its translation: CASSPPSGRAAGELFF.

DNA of the CDR3: TGTGCCATCAGTGAACAGCGAGGGGGGAACACTGAAGCTTTCTTT. Residues: CAISEQRGGNTEAFF. This chain joins TRBV10-3 and TRBJ1-1; weak D call: TRBD1 (6 bases). Between the trimmed V and J ends, which lost 3 bases and 1 base, there was a span of 12 bases. This CDR3 has 15 amino acids. Germline V gene lookup returns CDR1 ENHRY and CDR2 SYGVKD.

This clonotype was found a few times. V and J are TRBV28 and TRBJ2-7; 14 positions agree with TRBD2. CDR3 length equals 15 residues. The junction had 5 bases not matched to a gene; V was cut back by 5 bases and J by 5 bases. Germline CDR1 is MDHEN and CDR2 is SYDVKM. CDR3 DNA sequence: TGTGCCAGCAGTCCCGGACTAGCGGGGGGCCACGAGCAGTACTTC. It encodes CASSPGLAGGHEQYF.

V and J are TRBV19 and TRBJ1-1; D is unresolved. In germline, CDR1 is LNHDA, CDR2 SQIVND (reference sequence). V gave up 7 bases and J gave up 5 bases, with 14 bases separating them. This CDR3 spans 13 amino acids. CDR3 amino acids: CASIGPLGTEAFF. CDR3 sequence (DNA): TGTGCCAGTATTGGGCCGCTCGGGACTGAAGCTTTCTTT.

V gene TRBV20-1 combines with J gene TRBJ1-1; the D gene is possibly TRBD1 (5 bases). Germline loops: CDR1 DFQATT, CDR2 SNEGSKA (reference sequence). Trimming took off 6 bases at V and 5 bases at J, with 25 bases between the two ends. This CDR3 has 16 amino acids. CDR3 in amino acids: CSASYVTPGRRTEAFF. The DNA for the CDR3 is TGCAGTGCAAGTTACGTAACTCCGGGACGTCGAACTGAAGCTTTCTTT.

This clonotype was counted only a few times. The rearrangement uses TRBV24-1 and TRBJ2-2, with D hard to call. Looked up from germline, CDR1 is KGHDR and CDR2 is SFDVKD. Trimming pared 5 bases from V and 10 bases from J, leaving 10 bases between. CDR3 length: 12 amino acids. For the CDR3, the DNA is TGTGCCACCAGTGTCAGCAGCCAGGAGCTGTTTTTT. Translation gives CATSVSSQELFF.

This rearrangement joins TRBV5-4 to TRBJ2-7; D may correspond to TRBD1 or TRBD2 (5 bases each). The CDR3 is made up of 13 amino acids. Germline CDR1 and CDR2: SGHNT and YYREEE (reference sequence). V shed 0 bases and J shed 7 bases, with 11 bases lying between them. CDR3 DNA sequence: TGTGCCAGCAGCTTGGTGGGTGAGGGGGAGCAGTACTTC. Its protein is CASSLVGEGEQYF. Full variable domain (remainder filled in from reference TRBV5-4 and TRBJ2-7): ETGVTQSPTHLIKTRGQQVTLRCSSQSGHNTVSWYQQALGQGPQFIFQYYREEENGRGNFPPRFSGLQFPNYSSELNVNALELDDSALYLCASSLVGEGEQYFGPGTRLTVT.

The chain recombines TRBV30 with TRBJ2-3; perhaps TRBD2 as D (5 bases). The length of the CDR3 is 14 residues. Trimming left V 0 bases short and J 2 bases short, with 9 bases between. CDR1 is GTSNPN and CDR2 is SVGIG in the germline V gene (reference sequence). The CDR3 nucleotides are TGTGCCTGGAGTGTACGGCTAGCCACAGATACGCAGTATTTT. Translated: CAWSVRLATDTQYF.

This clonotype has only a few counts. The gene calls are TRBV7-2 and TRBJ1-2; maybe TRBD1 (5 bases). Between the trimmed V and J ends, which lost 1 base and 6 bases, there was a span of 12 bases. The CDR3 sequence is 14 residues long. Germline CDR1 SGHTA, CDR2 FQGNSA. CDR3: CASSLVPQGHGYTF. The DNA of the CDR3 is TGTGCCAGCAGCTTAGTCCCCCAGGGTCATGGCTACACCTTC.

The rearrangement uses TRBV6-5 and TRBJ2-3; unclear D gene. CDR3 length equals 12 residues. Trimming took off 4 bases at V and 3 bases at J, with 5 bases between the two ends. CDR1 MNHEY and CDR2 SVGAGI come from the germline V gene. The CDR3 nucleotides are TGTGCCAGCAGTTCACAAACAGATACGCAGTATTTT. Its protein product is CASSSQTDTQYF.